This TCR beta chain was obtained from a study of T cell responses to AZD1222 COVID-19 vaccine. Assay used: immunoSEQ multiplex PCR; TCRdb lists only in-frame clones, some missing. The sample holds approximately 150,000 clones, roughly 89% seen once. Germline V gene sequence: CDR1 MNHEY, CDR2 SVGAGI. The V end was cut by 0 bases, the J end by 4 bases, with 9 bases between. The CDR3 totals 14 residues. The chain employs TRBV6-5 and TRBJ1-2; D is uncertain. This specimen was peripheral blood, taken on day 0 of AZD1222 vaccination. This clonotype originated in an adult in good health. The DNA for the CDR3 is TGTGCCAGCAGTTACTCGGGCAGGCCCTATGGCTACACCTTC. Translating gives CASSYSGRPYGYTF.